What follows are 27 T cell receptor beta chains derived from one specimen sequenced in a study of T cell responses to AZD1222 COVID-19 vaccine. Assay used: immunoSEQ multiplex PCR; TCRdb lists only in-frame clones, some missing. The sample has more than 80,000 clones, about 92% seen once. The sequenced sample was peripheral blood, obtained 28 days after the second AZD1222 dose. The origin of the receptors is an adult who received the AZD1222 COVID-19 vaccine.

The rearrangement links TRBV6-5 to TRBJ1-2; possible D gene TRBD1, 5 bases. CDR1 and CDR2 (germline): MNHEY, SVGAGI. V shed 2 bases and J shed 4 bases, with 14 bases lying between them. The CDR3 spans 15 residues. CDR3 bases: TGTGCCAGCAGTTACGGGTCGGGGGTGGTCTATGGCTACACCTTC. Translated, it gives CASSYGSGVVYGYTF.

This chain uses TRBV6-5 with TRBJ1-3; D may be TRBD1 (5 bases). V was cut by 4 bases and J by 3 bases, with 10 bases left in between. The CDR3 contains 14 residues. CDR1 is MNHEY, CDR2 SVGAGI, per germline. This chain's CDR3 is CASSLGGDGNTIYF. CDR3 nucleotide sequence: TGTGCCAGCAGTTTGGGGGGTGATGGAAACACCATATATTTT.

The rearrangement links TRBV19 to TRBJ1-5, with a possible D match to TRBD1 (6 bases). The germline V and J ends were trimmed by 6 bases and 4 bases, with 19 bases remaining between them. CDR1 LNHDA and CDR2 SQIVND come from the germline V gene (reference sequence). CDR3 length: 16 amino acids. CDR3: CASRGPVGGTNQPQHF. CDR3 bases: TGTGCCAGTAGAGGCCCTGTTGGGGGCACTAATCAGCCCCAGCATTTT.

The chain recombines TRBV7-2 with TRBJ1-2; no reliable D call. V was trimmed by 5 bases and J by 2 bases, leaving 9 bases between them. Germline CDR1 reads SGHTA; CDR2 reads FQGNSA. This CDR3 spans 13 amino acids. The CDR3 nucleotides read TGTGCCAGCAGCCCCAGCTTAAACTATGGCTACACCTTC. Its protein product is CASSPSLNYGYTF. The full variable domain, completed using reference TRBV7-2 and TRBJ1-2, is GAGVSQSPSNKVTEKGKDVELRCDPISGHTALYWYRQSLGQGLEFLIYFQGNSAPDKSGLPSDRFSAERTGGSVSTLTIQRTQQEDSAVYLCASSPSLNYGYTFGSGTRLTVV.

This clone came up a few times. The gene calls are TRBV11-3 and TRBJ2-1; D might be TRBD1 (6 bases). V gave up 3 bases and J gave up 10 bases, with 13 bases separating them. The CDR3 totals 13 residues. Germline CDR1 SGHNT, CDR2 YENEEA. CDR3 in amino acids: CASSFSGAREQFF. The CDR3 DNA reads TGTGCCAGCAGCTTCTCAGGGGCGCGGGAGCAGTTCTTC.

This chain connects TRBV11-2 to TRBJ2-1; D remains ambiguous. Per the germline V gene, CDR1 is SGHAT and CDR2 is FQNNGV. V was trimmed by 3 bases and J by 7 bases, leaving 4 bases between them. CDR3 length: 11 amino acids. This CDR3 reads CASSFGNEQFF. The CDR3 nucleotides read TGTGCCAGCAGCTTCGGGAATGAGCAGTTCTTC.

This rearrangement joins TRBV4-3 to TRBJ2-7; TRBD1 matches at 9 bases. With 0 bases clipped from V and 6 bases from J, the junction kept 6 bases outside the gene matches. The CDR3 extends over 15 amino acids. Germline loops: CDR1 LGHNA, CDR2 YSLEER. The CDR3 nucleotides are TGCGCCAGCAGCCAAGATTCGGGACAGGGCGGCGAGCAGTACTTC. Residues: CASSQDSGQGGEQYF.

The V call is TRBV30, the J call TRBJ1-2; D remains unclear. Germline V CDR1 and CDR2: GTSNPN, SVGIG (reference sequence). V was pared by 2 bases and J by 7 bases, with 8 bases between. The CDR3 length is 11 residues. The chain's CDR3 is CAWSSVRGYTF. For the CDR3, the DNA is TGTGCCTGGAGTTCGGTCCGTGGCTACACCTTC. Based on the CDR3 plus reference TRBV30 and TRBJ1-2, the full variable domain is SQTIHQWPATLVQPVGSPLSLECTVEGTSNPNLYWYRQAAGRGLQLLFYSVGIGQISSEVPQNLSASRPQDRQFILSSKKLLLSDSGFYLCAWSSVRGYTFGSGTRLTVV.

J is TRBJ2-1 and V is TRBV25-1, with 8 bases identical to TRBD2. The germline CDR1 and CDR2 sequences are MGHDK and SYGVNS. V was pared by 8 bases and J by 9 bases, with 15 bases of the junction left unmatched. CDR3 size: 15 residues. As DNA, the CDR3 is TGTGCCAGCGTGCCGGGGGGGGCGGAATCGGGTGAGCAGTTCTTC. It yields the protein CASVPGGAESGEQFF.

The V gene is TRBV19, the J gene TRBJ2-1; the match to TRBD2 covers 12 bases. CDR1 and CDR2 from the germline V gene are LNHDA and SQIVND (reference sequence). The CDR3 runs 16 residues. Unmatched junction bases numbered 9, after V lost 3 bases and J lost 9 bases. CDR3 loop: CASSILGLAGYGEQFF. In nucleotides, the CDR3 is TGTGCCAGTAGTATCTTAGGACTAGCGGGGTACGGTGAGCAGTTCTTC.

The rearrangement joins TRBV4-3 to TRBJ1-6, with D perhaps matching TRBD1 (6 bases). The V gene lost 1 base and the J gene lost 9 bases, with 13 bases spanning the gap. Germline-derived CDR1 and CDR2 are LGHNA and YSLEER. The CDR3 consists of 15 residues. CDR3 amino acids: CASSQGTGPGSPLHF. The CDR3 DNA reads as TGCGCCAGCAGCCAAGGCACAGGGCCCGGTTCACCCCTCCACTTT.

In regard to this clone: Other nucleotide sequences in the sample specify the same CDR3. This chain links TRBV6-2 or TRBV6-3 with TRBJ1-2; D might be TRBD1 (6 bases). The CDR3 extends over 11 amino acids. Trimming stripped 6 bases from V and 7 bases from J, with 9 bases between. CDR1 and CDR2 (germline): MNHEY, SVGEGT. In DNA, the CDR3 is TGTGCCAGCAGCCAAGGGGGTGGCTACACCTTC. Its translation: CASSQGGGYTF.

The chain links TRBV6-5 to TRBJ1-1; D is ambiguous. The CDR3 loop spans 15 amino acids. From germline, CDR1 is MNHEY and CDR2 SVGAGI. V lost 2 bases, J lost 1 base, and 11 bases lay in between. CDR3 sequence reads: CASSYEGLRNTEAFF. The CDR3 region has the DNA TGTGCCAGCAGTTACGAGGGTCTCAGGAACACTGAAGCTTTCTTT.

The chain employs TRBV25-1 and TRBJ2-7; D gene uncertain. Germline CDR1 reads MGHDK; CDR2 reads SYGVNS. V dropped 1 base and J dropped 1 base, with 8 bases sitting between them. This CDR3 contains 14 residues. The CDR3 loop is CASSESGLSYEQYF. The CDR3, as DNA: TGTGCCAGCAGTGAATCCGGGTTATCCTACGAGCAGTACTTC.

The V call is TRBV6-6, the J call TRBJ1-2; maybe TRBD1 (5 bases). CDR1 is MNHNY, CDR2 SVGAGI, per germline (reference sequence). The germline V and J ends were trimmed by 4 bases and 8 bases, with 17 bases remaining between them. There are 14 residues in the CDR3. The CDR3: CASSSSGISMGYTF. The CDR3 DNA sequence: TGTGCCAGCAGTTCCTCAGGGATATCTATGGGCTACACCTTC.

CDR3 residues: CASSPTSRTSNVNNSPLHF. The CDR3, as DNA: TGTGCCAGCTCACCCACCTCCCGGACCAGCAACGTGAATAATTCACCCCTCCACTTT. The rearrangement links TRBV18 to TRBJ1-6; D unresolved. This CDR3 has 19 residues. The germline V gene encodes CDR1 KGHSH and CDR2 LQKENI. V was clipped by 3 bases and J by 5 bases, with 23 bases between them.

Turning to this clone: One junction end disagrees with the germline gene, perhaps due to a read error. The genes are TRBV7-9 and TRBJ2-7; TRBD1 agrees at 7 bases. CDR3 length: 16 residues. Germline values: CDR1 SEHNR, CDR2 FQNEAQ (reference sequence). CDR3 sequence (DNA): TGTGCCAGCAGTTCAATCCCGGGACAGTCGTCCTCCGAGCAGTACTTC. It yields the protein CASSSIPGQSSSEQYF.

This chain links TRBV5-1 with TRBJ1-2, with D hard to call. Trimming removed 4 bases from V and 4 bases from J, with 14 bases in between. The CDR3 runs 14 residues. The germline CDR1 and CDR2 sequences are SGHRS and YFSETQ. The CDR3: CASSPSEILYGYTF. The CDR3 DNA is TGCGCCAGCAGCCCCTCCGAGATACTCTATGGCTACACCTTC.

The V gene is TRBV27, the J gene TRBJ2-5; D uncertain. CDR1 and CDR2 (germline): MNHEY, SMNVEV (reference sequence). The ends were cut back, 3 bases at V and 5 bases at J, with 10 bases in the middle. This CDR3 has 13 residues. The CDR3 DNA reads as TGTGCCAGCAGTTTCGGTCCCTGGGAGACCCAGTACTTC. Its translation: CASSFGPWETQYF.

The gene calls are TRBV2 and TRBJ1-1; no clear D. The CDR3 runs 14 residues. CDR1 is SNHLY, CDR2 FYNNEI, per germline. Deletions cut 2 bases from V and 1 base from J, with 8 bases between. CDR3 sequence (DNA): TGTGCCAGCAGTGAATTCGGTGAGAACACTGAAGCTTTCTTT. Its translation is CASSEFGENTEAFF.

This clone was observed a handful of times. The gene calls are TRBV2 and TRBJ2-7; tentative D call: TRBD1 (6 bases). This CDR3 has 16 amino acids. Germline-derived CDR1 and CDR2 are SNHLY and FYNNEI. Trimming took 2 bases from V and 4 from J, leaving 18 bases between them. In DNA form, the CDR3 reads TGTGCCAGCAGTGAACTAATACAGGGTACTACTTACGAGCAGTACTTC. It encodes CASSELIQGTTYEQYF.

This clone appeared many times. Written as DNA, the CDR3 is TGTGCCAGCACCTCCCATACTGGAAACACCATATATTTT. This sequence encodes CASTSHTGNTIYF. This rearrangement joins TRBV12-3 or TRBV12-4 to TRBJ1-3; D is unclear. The germline V and J ends were trimmed by 7 bases and 2 bases, with 9 bases remaining between them. This CDR3 is 13 amino acids long.

The rearrangement joins TRBV30 to TRBJ1-2; D gene ambiguous. V was cut by 5 bases and J by 7 bases, with 17 bases left in between. The CDR3 totals 13 residues. Germline CDR1 GTSNPN, CDR2 SVGIG (reference sequence). The CDR3 spells CAWDGKGKGGYTF. For the CDR3, the DNA is TGTGCCTGGGACGGAAAAGGGAAAGGTGGCTACACCTTC.

The chain joins TRBV7-9 to TRBJ2-7; 9 bases are a match to TRBD2. The CDR3 loop spans 16 amino acids. In germline, CDR1 is SEHNR, CDR2 FQNEAQ (reference sequence). Trimming at V came to 5 bases and at J to 1 base, leaving 9 bases not matched to a gene. CDR3 sequence reads: CASSPPSGGLSYEQYF. CDR3 coding DNA: TGTGCCAGCAGCCCGCCCAGCGGGGGGTTATCCTACGAGCAGTACTTC.

In DNA form, the CDR3 reads TGTGCCACCAGTGATCGTACAGGGAATCCATACAATGAGCAGTTCTTC. It yields the protein CATSDRTGNPYNEQFF. This chain joins TRBV24-1 and TRBJ2-1; a weak D match, TRBD1 (6 bases). V was clipped by 3 bases and J by 4 bases, with 15 bases between them. The germline V gene encodes CDR1 KGHDR and CDR2 SFDVKD. This CDR3 is built from 16 residues.

This chain links TRBV5-1 with TRBJ2-7, with D perhaps matching TRBD2 (6 bases). The CDR3 has 14 residues. V gave up 8 bases and J gave up 4 bases, with 19 bases separating them. CDR1 is SGHRS, CDR2 YFSETQ, per germline. CDR3 region: CASSPQDGGYEQYF. The DNA of the CDR3 is TGCGCCAGTAGCCCCCAGGATGGGGGGTACGAGCAGTACTTC.

Here the CDR3 reads CASSPERTATIAGELFF. The CDR3 nucleotides read TGTGCCAGTAGCCCCGAAAGGACAGCGACTATCGCCGGGGAGCTGTTTTTT. This chain joins TRBV19 and TRBJ2-2; a possible D gene is TRBD1 (6 bases). Deletions cut 6 bases from V and 6 bases from J, with 23 bases between. From germline, CDR1 is LNHDA and CDR2 SQIVND (reference sequence). CDR3 length: 17 amino acids.